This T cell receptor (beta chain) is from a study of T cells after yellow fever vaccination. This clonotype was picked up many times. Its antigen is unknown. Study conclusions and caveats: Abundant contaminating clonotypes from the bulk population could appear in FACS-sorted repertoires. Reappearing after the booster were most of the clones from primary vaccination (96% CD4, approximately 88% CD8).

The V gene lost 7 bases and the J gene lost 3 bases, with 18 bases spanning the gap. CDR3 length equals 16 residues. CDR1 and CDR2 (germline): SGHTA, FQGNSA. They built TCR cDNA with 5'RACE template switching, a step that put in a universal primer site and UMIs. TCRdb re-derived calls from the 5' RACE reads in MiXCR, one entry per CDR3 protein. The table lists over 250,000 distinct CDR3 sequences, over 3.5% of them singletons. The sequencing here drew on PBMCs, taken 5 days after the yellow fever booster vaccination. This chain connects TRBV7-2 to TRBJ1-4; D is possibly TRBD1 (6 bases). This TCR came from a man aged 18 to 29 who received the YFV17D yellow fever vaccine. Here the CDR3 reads CASTPSGGAANEKLFF. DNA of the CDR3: TGTGCCAGCACCCCCAGTGGGGGGGCGGCTAATGAAAAACTGTTTTTT. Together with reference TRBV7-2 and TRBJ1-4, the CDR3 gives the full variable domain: GAGVSQSPSNKVTEKGKDVELRCDPISGHTALYWYRQSLGQGLEFLIYFQGNSAPDKSGLPSDRFSAERTGGSVSTLTIQRTQQEDSAVYLCASTPSGGAANEKLFFGSGTQLSVL.